These 22 T cell receptor beta chains share one sample of origin, sequenced in a study of beta chain features in type 1 diabetes. Expressed TCRB transcripts got sequenced, as all isolated RNA was reverse transcribed. The protocol was immunoSEQ multiplex PCR, while the TCRdb copy is restricted to in-frame clones and leaves out a portion. Here the sample spans some 240,000 clones, 16% being singletons. Findings and limits, study-wide: Shorter TCRB CDR3s, moderately but significantly so, marked every one of the four CD4+ subsets in Type 1 diabetes patients.

For these TCRs, the target antigens are not known. Sequences were obtained from naive CD4+ T cells from blood. Receptors originate from a man in his thirties or forties with type 1 diabetes.

This chain uses TRBV9 with TRBJ2-7, with D uncertain. Germline V gives CDR1 SGDLS, CDR2 YYNGEE. Deletions cut 0 bases from V and 0 bases from J, with 7 bases between. CDR3 length: 14 amino acids. The CDR3 bases are TGTGCCAGCAGCGTAGTCTCGAGCTCCTACGAGCAGTACTTC. Translated, it gives CASSVVSSSYEQYF.

This clone was recorded a few times. The chain has TRBV2 and TRBJ2-5; D might be TRBD1 (5 bases). V lost 3 bases and J 2 bases, leaving 10 bases between the germline ends. This CDR3 has 14 amino acids. CDR1 is SNHLY, CDR2 FYNNEI, per germline. This CDR3 reads CASSELTDQETQYF. CDR3 DNA sequence: TGTGCCAGCAGTGAGTTGACAGATCAAGAGACCCAGTACTTC. The full variable domain, its missing parts supplied by reference TRBV2 and TRBJ2-5, is EPEVTQTPSHQVTQMGQEVILRCVPISNHLYFYWYRQILGQKVEFLVSFYNNEISEKSEIFDDQFSVERPDGSNFTLKIRSTKLEDSAMYFCASSELTDQETQYFGPGTRLLVL.

This chain connects TRBV18 to TRBJ2-1, with D perhaps TRBD1 (5 bases). V was shortened by 2 bases and J by 5 bases, with 13 bases between the two germline ends. The CDR3 sequence is 15 residues long. Germline V gene lookup returns CDR1 KGHSH and CDR2 LQKENI. Here the CDR3 reads CASSPGQGRNNEQFF. CDR3 coding DNA: TGTGCCAGCTCACCAGGGCAGGGTAGGAACAATGAGCAGTTCTTC.

This clone was seen a few times. V gene TRBV29-1 combines with J gene TRBJ1-1; D remains unclear. The CDR3 contains 12 residues. V gave up 2 bases and J gave up 1 base, with 5 bases separating them. Germline assignment: CDR1 SQVTM and CDR2 ANQGSEA. CDR3 DNA: TGCAGCGTTGAACAGGCGAACACTGAAGCTTTCTTT. It specifies CSVEQANTEAFF.

This clone was observed a few times. The rearrangement joins TRBV30 to TRBJ2-1; unclear D gene. Deletions cut 0 bases from V and 4 bases from J, with 7 bases between. CDR3 size: 13 residues. The germline gives CDR1 GTSNPN, CDR2 SVGIG (reference sequence). In nucleotides, the CDR3 is TGTGCCTGGAGTGTTGCGGTTTACAATGAGCAGTTCTTC. Protein: CAWSVAVYNEQFF.

The rearrangement joins TRBV2 to TRBJ2-2; TRBD2 aligns across 8 bases. CDR1 and CDR2 (germline): SNHLY, FYNNEI. Trimming cost V 6 bases and J 2 bases; bases outside gene matches: 5. The CDR3 consists of 15 residues. The CDR3 bases are TGTGCCAGCAGCTTAGCGGGGCTAAACACCGGGGAGCTGTTTTTT. It codes for CASSLAGLNTGELFF.

This clone was detected a few times. This chain uses TRBV29-1 with TRBJ2-7; 7 bases match TRBD2. The germline CDR1 and CDR2 sequences are SQVTM and ANQGSEA. This CDR3 region has 13 residues. Trimming removed 6 bases from V and 5 bases from J; junction bases left unmatched: 10. CDR3 sequence (DNA): TGCAGCGTCGAGCGGGACCGCCGAAACGAGCAGTACTTC. This gives the protein CSVERDRRNEQYF.

This clone has just a few counts. The J gene is TRBJ2-3, the V gene TRBV7-2; the D is unclear. The CDR3 runs 15 residues. V lost 2 bases, J lost 0 bases, and 9 bases lay in between. Germline V lookup: CDR1 SGHTA, CDR2 FQGNSA. The CDR3 loop reads CASSLLHQSTDTQYF. CDR3 nucleotide sequence: TGTGCCAGCAGCTTATTGCATCAGAGCACAGATACGCAGTATTTT.

CDR3 loop: CASSPEPTGNTIYF. The CDR3 coding sequence is TGTGCCAGCAGTCCTGAACCGACTGGAAACACCATATATTTT. This rearrangement joins TRBV27 to TRBJ1-3; unclear D gene. CDR1 and CDR2 from the germline V gene are MNHEY and SMNVEV (reference sequence). This CDR3 contains 14 residues. Between the trimmed V and J ends, which lost 5 bases and 2 bases, there was a span of 10 bases.

A few counts support this clone. The J gene is TRBJ2-6, the V gene TRBV14; D is unclear. Germline CDR1 reads SGHDN; CDR2 reads FVKESK. The CDR3 has 16 amino acids. The V gene lost 0 bases and the J gene lost 0 bases, with 6 bases spanning the gap. Here the CDR3 reads CASSQEWYSGANVLTF. The CDR3 DNA follows: TGTGCCAGCAGCCAAGAGTGGTACTCTGGGGCCAACGTCCTGACTTTC.

The V gene is TRBV5-1, the J gene TRBJ2-7, with 8 positions matching TRBD1. J lost 0 bases, V lost 3 bases, and 11 bases had no gene match. Germline V lookup: CDR1 SGHRS, CDR2 YFSETQ. CDR3 length: 17 amino acids. The CDR3 sequence is CASSSSRTGSHSYEQYF. The CDR3 bases are TGCGCCAGCAGCTCCTCCCGGACAGGGTCCCACTCCTACGAGCAGTACTTC. Full variable domain (outside the CDR3, taken from reference TRBV5-1 and TRBJ2-7): KAGVTQTPRYLIKTRGQQVTLSCSPISGHRSVSWYQQTPGQGLQFLFEYFSETQRNKGNFPGRFSGRQFSNSRSEMNVSTLELGDSALYLCASSSSRTGSHSYEQYFGPGTRLTVT.

The table lists this clone with a few counts. CDR3 sequence reads: CSGRLAGRHNEQFF. CDR3 in DNA: TGCAGCGGACGACTAGCGGGACGTCACAATGAGCAGTTCTTC. The V gene is TRBV29-1, the J gene TRBJ2-1; 11 nucleotides line up with TRBD2. V lost 7 bases, J lost 5 bases, and 7 bases stayed unmatched. The CDR3 consists of 14 residues. Per the germline V gene, CDR1 is SQVTM and CDR2 is ANQGSEA.

This CDR3 reads CASKAGAVTNEKLFF. The CDR3 nucleotides read TGTGCCTCCAAGGCCGGGGCCGTAACTAATGAAAAACTGTTTTTT. J is TRBJ1-4 and V is TRBV30; possibly TRBD1 for D (5 bases). This CDR3 spans 15 amino acids. The ends were cut back, 7 bases at V and 1 base at J, with 16 bases in the middle. CDR1 is GTSNPN, CDR2 SVGIG, per germline (reference sequence).

V is TRBV4-3 and J is TRBJ2-2; D may be TRBD1 or TRBD2 (5 bases each). Per germline, CDR1 LGHNA and CDR2 YSLEER. Trimming took off 1 base at V and 0 bases at J, with 9 bases between the two ends. The length of the CDR3 is 16 residues. The CDR3 spells CASSQAGTSNTGELFF. CDR3 DNA: TGCGCCAGCAGCCAAGCCGGGACCTCGAACACCGGGGAGCTGTTTTTT.

The V gene is TRBV9, the J gene TRBJ2-4; D is unresolved. Germline assignment: CDR1 SGDLS and CDR2 YYNGEE. The CDR3 contains 15 residues. Trimming removed 4 bases at V and 0 bases at J, with 11 bases between. CDR3 DNA sequence: TGTGCCAGCAGCCCCCGTAGACTAGCCAAAAACATTCAGTACTTC. As protein: CASSPRRLAKNIQYF.

V usage is TRBV29-1 and J usage is TRBJ2-1, with D maybe TRBD2 (5 bases). Germline lookup yields CDR1 SQVTM and CDR2 ANQGSEA. The CDR3 spans 13 residues. The V and J ends lost 3 bases and 7 bases respectively, with 13 bases between them. The CDR3 nucleotides are TGCAGCGTTGATCGAGGGCCCGGTAATGAGCAGTTCTTC. Protein sequence: CSVDRGPGNEQFF.

In its sample, this clone was seen a few times. The chain combines TRBV2 with TRBJ2-3; D is undetermined. Germline V CDR1 and CDR2: SNHLY, FYNNEI. The CDR3 length is 14 residues. With 7 bases removed from V and 2 bases from J, the gap between germline ends came to 13 bases. The CDR3 DNA follows: TGTGCCAGCATCGAGGACGGATACACAGATACGCAGTATTTT. Amino acid sequence: CASIEDGYTDTQYF.

The chain has TRBV25-1 and TRBJ2-3; no definite D call. Germline CDR1 MGHDK, CDR2 SYGVNS. Trimming shortened V by 6 bases and J by 2 bases, and 12 bases separated the two germline ends. The CDR3 has 14 amino acids. The CDR3 sequence: CASSRDTYTDTQYF. The CDR3 DNA is TGTGCCAGCAGCCGAGACACGTACACAGATACGCAGTATTTT.

The sample holds a few counts of this clone. The chain employs TRBV30 and TRBJ2-3; D possibly corresponds to TRBD2 (5 bases). CDR1 and CDR2 from the germline V gene are GTSNPN and SVGIG (reference sequence). Deletions cut 1 base from V and 8 bases from J, with 7 bases between. The CDR3 covers 11 residues. CDR3 in DNA: TGTGCCTGGAGTGCTGGAGGTACGCAGTATTTT. Translating gives CAWSAGGTQYF.

This clone has only a few counts. This chain uses TRBV10-3 with TRBJ2-5; D possibly matches TRBD1 or TRBD2 (5 bases each). The CDR3 runs 13 residues. Per germline, CDR1 ENHRY and CDR2 SYGVKD. Between the trimmed V and J ends, which lost 5 bases and 7 bases, there was a span of 14 bases. The CDR3 here is CAISFGGDGTQYF. The CDR3 DNA follows: TGTGCCATCAGTTTTGGGGGAGATGGGACCCAGTACTTC.

CDR3 in amino acids: CSASSGTSVYNEQFF. The CDR3 region has the DNA TGCAGCGCCTCTAGCGGGACTAGCGTATACAATGAGCAGTTCTTC. This chain links TRBV29-1 with TRBJ2-1, with 10 bases fitting TRBD2. CDR3 length: 15 amino acids. V trimming: 7 bases; J trimming: 4 bases; junction bases outside the gene matches: 10. Germline CDR1 is SQVTM and CDR2 is ANQGSEA.

This clone was observed a handful of times. The CDR3 sequence: CAISVTGYYEQYF. The CDR3, as DNA: TGTGCCATCAGTGTTACAGGGTACTACGAGCAGTACTTC. The V and J genes are TRBV10-3 and TRBJ2-7; D might be TRBD1 (6 bases). Looked up from germline, CDR1 is ENHRY and CDR2 is SYGVKD. The CDR3 contains 13 residues. Trimming left V 4 bases short and J 3 bases short, with 10 bases between.